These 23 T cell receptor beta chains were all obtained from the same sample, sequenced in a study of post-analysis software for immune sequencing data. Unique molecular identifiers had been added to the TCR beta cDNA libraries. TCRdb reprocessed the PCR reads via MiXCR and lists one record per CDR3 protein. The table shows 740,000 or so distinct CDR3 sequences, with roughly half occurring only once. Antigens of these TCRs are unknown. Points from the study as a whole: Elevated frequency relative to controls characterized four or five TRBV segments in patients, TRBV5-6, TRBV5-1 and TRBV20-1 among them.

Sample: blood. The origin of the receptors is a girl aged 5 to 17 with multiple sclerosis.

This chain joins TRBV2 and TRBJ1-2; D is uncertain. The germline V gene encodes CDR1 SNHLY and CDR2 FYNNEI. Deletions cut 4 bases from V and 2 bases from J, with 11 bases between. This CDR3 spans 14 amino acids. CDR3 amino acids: CASSVGIRNYGYTF. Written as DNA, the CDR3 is TGTGCCAGCAGTGTGGGCATCCGAAACTATGGCTACACCTTC.

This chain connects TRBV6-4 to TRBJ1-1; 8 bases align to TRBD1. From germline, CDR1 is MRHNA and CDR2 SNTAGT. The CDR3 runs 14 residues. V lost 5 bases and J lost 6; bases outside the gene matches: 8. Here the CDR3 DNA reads TGTGCCAGCAGTTCTTCAGGGGGCGCCCCTGAAGCTTTCTTT. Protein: CASSSSGGAPEAFF.

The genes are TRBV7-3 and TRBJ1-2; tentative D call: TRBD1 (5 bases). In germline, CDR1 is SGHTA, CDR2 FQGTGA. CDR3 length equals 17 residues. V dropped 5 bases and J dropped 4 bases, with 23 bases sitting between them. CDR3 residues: CASSNIGPPGLGYGYTF. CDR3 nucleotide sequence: TGTGCCAGCAGCAATATAGGCCCCCCGGGGCTTGGCTATGGCTACACCTTC. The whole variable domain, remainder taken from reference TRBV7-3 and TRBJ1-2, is GAGVSQTPSNKVTEKGKYVELRCDPISGHTALYWYRQSLGQGPEFLIYFQGTGAADDSGLPNDRFFAVRPEGSVSTLKIQRTERGDSAVYLCASSNIGPPGLGYGYTFGSGTRLTVV.

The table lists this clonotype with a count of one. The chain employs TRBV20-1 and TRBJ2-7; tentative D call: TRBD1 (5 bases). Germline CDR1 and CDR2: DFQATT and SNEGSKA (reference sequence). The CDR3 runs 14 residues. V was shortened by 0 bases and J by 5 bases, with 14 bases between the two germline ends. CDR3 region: CSARDAPTDNEQYF. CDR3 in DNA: TGCAGTGCTAGAGACGCCCCGACGGACAACGAGCAGTACTTC.

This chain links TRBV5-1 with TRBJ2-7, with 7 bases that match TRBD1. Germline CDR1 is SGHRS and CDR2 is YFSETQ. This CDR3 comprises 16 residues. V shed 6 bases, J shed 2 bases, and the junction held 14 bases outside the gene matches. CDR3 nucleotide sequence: TGCGCCAGCAAACAAAGTTCGGGACAGAACACCTACGAGCAGTACTTC. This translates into CASKQSSGQNTYEQYF.

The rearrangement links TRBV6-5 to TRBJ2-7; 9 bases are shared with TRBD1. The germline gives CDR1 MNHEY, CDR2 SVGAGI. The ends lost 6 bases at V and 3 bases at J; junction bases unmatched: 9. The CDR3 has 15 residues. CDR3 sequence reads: CASRKQGALNYEQYF. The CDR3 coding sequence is TGTGCCAGCAGAAAACAGGGGGCCCTTAACTACGAGCAGTACTTC.

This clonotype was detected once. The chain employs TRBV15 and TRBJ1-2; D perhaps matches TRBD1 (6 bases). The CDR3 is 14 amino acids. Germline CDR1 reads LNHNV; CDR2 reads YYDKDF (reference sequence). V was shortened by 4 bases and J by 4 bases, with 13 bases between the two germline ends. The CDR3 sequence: CATSTRGGPYGYTF. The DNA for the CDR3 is TGTGCCACCAGCACCAGGGGAGGGCCCTATGGCTACACCTTC.

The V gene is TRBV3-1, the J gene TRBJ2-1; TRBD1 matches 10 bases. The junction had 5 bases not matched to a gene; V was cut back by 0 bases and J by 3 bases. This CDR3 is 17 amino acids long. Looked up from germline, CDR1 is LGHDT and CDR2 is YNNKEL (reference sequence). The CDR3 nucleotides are TGTGCCAGCAGCCAAGAGGGGACAGGGGAAAACTACAATGAGCAGTTCTTC. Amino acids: CASSQEGTGENYNEQFF.

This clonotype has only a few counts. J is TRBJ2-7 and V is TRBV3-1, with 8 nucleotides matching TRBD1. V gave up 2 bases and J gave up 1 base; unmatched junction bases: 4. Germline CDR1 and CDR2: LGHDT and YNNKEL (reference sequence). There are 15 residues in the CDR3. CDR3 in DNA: TGTGCCAGCAGCCAAAGGACAGGGCATTCCTACGAGCAGTACTTC. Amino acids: CASSQRTGHSYEQYF.

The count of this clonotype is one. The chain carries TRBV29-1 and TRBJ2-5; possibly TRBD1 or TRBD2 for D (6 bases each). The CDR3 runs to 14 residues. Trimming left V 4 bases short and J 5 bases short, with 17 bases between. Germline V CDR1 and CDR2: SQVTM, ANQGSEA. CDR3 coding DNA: TGCAGCGTTGCGGTTGTTGGGGGGCACGAGACCCAGTACTTC. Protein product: CSVAVVGGHETQYF.

CDR3 sequence (DNA): TGTGCCAGCAGCGCAAGAGGGACAGGGGACGAGCAGTACTTC. Translating it yields CASSARGTGDEQYF. V usage is TRBV9 and J usage is TRBJ2-5, with TRBD1 matching over 10 bases. The assigned J gene may be wrong: the sequence end matches TRBJ2-7 better. The CDR3 contains 14 residues. Germline loops: CDR1 SGDLS, CDR2 YYNGEE.

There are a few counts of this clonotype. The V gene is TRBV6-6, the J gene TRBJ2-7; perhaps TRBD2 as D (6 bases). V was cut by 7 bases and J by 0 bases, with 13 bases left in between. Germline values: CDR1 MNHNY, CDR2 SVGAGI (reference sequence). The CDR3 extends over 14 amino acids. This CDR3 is CASTGTSSSYEQYF. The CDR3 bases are TGTGCCAGCACCGGGACTTCGAGCTCCTACGAGCAGTACTTC.

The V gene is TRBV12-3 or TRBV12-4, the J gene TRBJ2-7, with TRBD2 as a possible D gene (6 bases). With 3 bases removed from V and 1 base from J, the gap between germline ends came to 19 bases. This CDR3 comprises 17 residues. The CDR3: CASSFRSGVAASYEQYF. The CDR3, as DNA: TGTGCCAGCAGTTTTAGATCTGGGGTAGCGGCTTCCTACGAGCAGTACTTC.

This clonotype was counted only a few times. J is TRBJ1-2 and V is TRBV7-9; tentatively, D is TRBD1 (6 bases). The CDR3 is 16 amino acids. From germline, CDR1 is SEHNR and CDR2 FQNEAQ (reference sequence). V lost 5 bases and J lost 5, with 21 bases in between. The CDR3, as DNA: TGTGCCAGCAGCCCCCGGGGGGCCACTAACATTTATGGCTACACCTTC. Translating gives CASSPRGATNIYGYTF.

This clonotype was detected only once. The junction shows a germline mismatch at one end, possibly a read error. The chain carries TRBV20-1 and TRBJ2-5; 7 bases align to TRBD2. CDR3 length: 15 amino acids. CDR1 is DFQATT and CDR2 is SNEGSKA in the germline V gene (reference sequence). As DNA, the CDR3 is TGCAGTGCTAGACCAGCGGGGCGACTTCAAGGGACCCAGTACTTC. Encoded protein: CSARPAGRLQGTQYF.

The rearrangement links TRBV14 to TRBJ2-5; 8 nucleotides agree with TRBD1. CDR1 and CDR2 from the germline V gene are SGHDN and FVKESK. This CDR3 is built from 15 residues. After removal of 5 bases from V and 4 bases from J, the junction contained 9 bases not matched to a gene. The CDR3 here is CASSAAGGLRETQYF. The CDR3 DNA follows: TGTGCCAGCAGCGCCGCAGGGGGCTTAAGAGAGACCCAGTACTTC.

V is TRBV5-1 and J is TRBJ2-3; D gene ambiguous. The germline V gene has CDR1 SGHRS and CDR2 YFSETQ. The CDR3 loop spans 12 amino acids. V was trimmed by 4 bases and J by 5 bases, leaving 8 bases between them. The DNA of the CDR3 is TGCGCCAGCAGCCAGCAGGAAGATACGCAGTATTTT. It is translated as CASSQQEDTQYF.

This CDR3 reads CSAAGDLAGGLFF. The CDR3 DNA follows: TGCAGCGCGGCCGGGGACTTAGCGGGGGGTCTGTTTTTT. This chain connects TRBV29-1 to TRBJ1-4, with D perhaps TRBD1 (5 bases). Trimming took 7 bases from V and 14 from J, leaving 23 bases between them. The CDR3 runs 13 residues. In germline, CDR1 is SQVTM, CDR2 ANQGSEA.

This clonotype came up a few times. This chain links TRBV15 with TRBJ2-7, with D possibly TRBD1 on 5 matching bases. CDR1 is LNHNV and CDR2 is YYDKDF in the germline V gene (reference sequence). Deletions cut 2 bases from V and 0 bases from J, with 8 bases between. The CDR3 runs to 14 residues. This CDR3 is CATSRPTDSYEQYF. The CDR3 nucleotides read TGTGCCACCAGCAGACCGACAGACTCCTACGAGCAGTACTTC.

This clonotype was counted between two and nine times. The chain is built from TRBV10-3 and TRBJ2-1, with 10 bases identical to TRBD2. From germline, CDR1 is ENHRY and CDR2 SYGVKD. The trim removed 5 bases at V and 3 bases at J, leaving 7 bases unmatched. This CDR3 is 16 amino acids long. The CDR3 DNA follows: TGTGCCATCAGTAGAGCGGGAGGGGAGGGCTACAATGAGCAGTTCTTC. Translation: CAISRAGGEGYNEQFF.

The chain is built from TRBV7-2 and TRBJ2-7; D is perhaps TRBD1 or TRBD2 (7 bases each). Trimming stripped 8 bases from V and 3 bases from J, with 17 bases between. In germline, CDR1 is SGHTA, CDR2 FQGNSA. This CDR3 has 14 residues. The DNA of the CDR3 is TGTGCCAGCGGACCAGGGGGGGGAAACTACGAGCAGTACTTC. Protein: CASGPGGGNYEQYF.

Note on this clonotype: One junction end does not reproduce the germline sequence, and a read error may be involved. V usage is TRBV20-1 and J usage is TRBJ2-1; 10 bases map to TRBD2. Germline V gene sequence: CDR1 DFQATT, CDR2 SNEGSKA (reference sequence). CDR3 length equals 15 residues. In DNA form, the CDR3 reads TGCAGTGCTAGCAAGCGGGGGGGCTTCTACAATGGGCAGTTCTTC. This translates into CSASKRGGFYNGQFF.

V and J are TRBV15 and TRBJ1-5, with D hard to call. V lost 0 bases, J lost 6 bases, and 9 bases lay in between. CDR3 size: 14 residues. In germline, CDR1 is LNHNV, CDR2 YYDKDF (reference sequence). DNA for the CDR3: TGTGCCACCAGCAGAGATATCGTGGGTCAGCCCCAGCATTTT. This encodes CATSRDIVGQPQHF.